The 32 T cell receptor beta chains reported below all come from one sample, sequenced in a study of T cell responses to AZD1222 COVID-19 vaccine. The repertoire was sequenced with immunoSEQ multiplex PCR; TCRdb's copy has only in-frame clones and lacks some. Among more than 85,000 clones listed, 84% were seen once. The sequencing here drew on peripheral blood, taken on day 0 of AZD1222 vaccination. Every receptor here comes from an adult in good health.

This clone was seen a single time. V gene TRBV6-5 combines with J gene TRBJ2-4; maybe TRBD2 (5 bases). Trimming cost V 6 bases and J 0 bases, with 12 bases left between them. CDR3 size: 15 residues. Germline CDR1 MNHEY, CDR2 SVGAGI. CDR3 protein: CASSDGGLAKNIQYF. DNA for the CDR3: TGTGCCAGCAGCGACGGAGGCTTAGCCAAAAACATTCAGTACTTC.

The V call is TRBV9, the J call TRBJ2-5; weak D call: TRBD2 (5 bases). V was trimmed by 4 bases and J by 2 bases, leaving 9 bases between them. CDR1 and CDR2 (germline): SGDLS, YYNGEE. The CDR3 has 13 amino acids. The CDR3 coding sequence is TGTGCCAGCAGCCGAGCGGTACAAGAGACCCAGTACTTC. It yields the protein CASSRAVQETQYF.

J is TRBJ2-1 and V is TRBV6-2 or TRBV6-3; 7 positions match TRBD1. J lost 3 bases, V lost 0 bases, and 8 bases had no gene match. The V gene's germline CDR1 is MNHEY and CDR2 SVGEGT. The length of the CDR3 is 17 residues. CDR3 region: CASSYSPATGIYNEQFF. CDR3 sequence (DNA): TGTGCCAGCAGTTACTCCCCCGCGACAGGGATCTACAATGAGCAGTTCTTC.

The CDR3 DNA reads TGTGCTAGTGGTCCAGGTTTGAACACTGAAGCTTTCTTT. Translating it yields CASGPGLNTEAFF. This chain connects TRBV12-5 to TRBJ1-1; D ambiguous. Germline CDR1 and CDR2: LGHNT and FRNRAP. V gave up 5 bases and J gave up 0 bases, with 7 bases separating them. The CDR3 contains 13 residues. Variable domain in full (rest from reference TRBV12-5 and TRBJ1-1): DARVTQTPRHKVTEMGQEVTMRCQPILGHNTVFWYRQTMMQGLELLAYFRNRAPLDDSGMPKDRFSAEMPDATLATLKIQPSEPRDSAVYFCASGPGLNTEAFFGQGTRLTVV.

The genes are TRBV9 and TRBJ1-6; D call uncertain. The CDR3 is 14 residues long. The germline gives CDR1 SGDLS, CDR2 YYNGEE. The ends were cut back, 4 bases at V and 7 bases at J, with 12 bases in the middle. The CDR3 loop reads CASSPELPNSPLHF. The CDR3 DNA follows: TGTGCCAGCAGCCCGGAGCTACCGAATTCACCCCTCCACTTT.

The CDR3 nucleotides read TGTGCCAGCAGCCCAGGGACCACGCGGTCCACCGGGGAGCTGTTTTTT. Protein: CASSPGTTRSTGELFF. V and J are TRBV3-1 (or the pseudogene TRBV3-2) and TRBJ2-2; D might be TRBD1 or TRBD2, each matching 5 bases. V dropped 4 bases and J dropped 4 bases, with 16 bases sitting between them. Germline V gene data show CDR1 as LGHDT and CDR2 as YNNKEL (reference sequence). The CDR3 consists of 16 residues.

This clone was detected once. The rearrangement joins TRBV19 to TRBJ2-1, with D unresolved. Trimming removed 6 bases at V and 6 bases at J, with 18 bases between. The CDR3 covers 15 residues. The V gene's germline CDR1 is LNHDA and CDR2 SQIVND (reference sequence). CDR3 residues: CASRGGDFPVNEQFF. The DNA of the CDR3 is TGTGCCAGTAGGGGTGGGGATTTTCCAGTCAATGAGCAGTTCTTC. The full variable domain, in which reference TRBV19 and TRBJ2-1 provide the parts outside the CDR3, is DGGITQSPKYLFRKEGQNVTLSCEQNLNHDAMYWYRQDPGQGLRLIYYSQIVNDFQKGDIAEGYSVSREKKESFPLTVTSAQKNPTAFYLCASRGGDFPVNEQFFGPGTRLTVL.

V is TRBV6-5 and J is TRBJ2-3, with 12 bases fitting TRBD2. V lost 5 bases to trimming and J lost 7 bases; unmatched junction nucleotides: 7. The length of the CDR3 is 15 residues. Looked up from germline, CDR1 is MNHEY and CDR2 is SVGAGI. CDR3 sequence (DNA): TGTGCCAGCAGTAGACTAGCGGGAGTCCTACATACGCAGTATTTT. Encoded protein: CASSRLAGVLHTQYF.

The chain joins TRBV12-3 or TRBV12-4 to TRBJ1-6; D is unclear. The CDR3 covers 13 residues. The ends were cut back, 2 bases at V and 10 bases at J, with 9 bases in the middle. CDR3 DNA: TGTGCCAGCAGTTTATCCCGGGAGTCACCCCTCCACTTT. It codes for CASSLSRESPLHF.

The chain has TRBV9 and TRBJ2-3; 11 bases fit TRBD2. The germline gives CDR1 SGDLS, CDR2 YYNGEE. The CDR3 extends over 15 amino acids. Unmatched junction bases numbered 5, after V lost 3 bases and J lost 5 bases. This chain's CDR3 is CASSASGGWRDTQYF. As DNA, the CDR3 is TGTGCCAGCAGCGCTAGCGGGGGGTGGAGAGATACGCAGTATTTT.

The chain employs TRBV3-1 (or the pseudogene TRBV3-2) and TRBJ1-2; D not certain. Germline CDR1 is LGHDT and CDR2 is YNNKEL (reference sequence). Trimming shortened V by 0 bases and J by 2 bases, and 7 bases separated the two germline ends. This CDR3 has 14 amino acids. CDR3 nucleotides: TGTGCCAGCAGCCAAGATTTATCCAACTATGGCTACACCTTC. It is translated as CASSQDLSNYGYTF.

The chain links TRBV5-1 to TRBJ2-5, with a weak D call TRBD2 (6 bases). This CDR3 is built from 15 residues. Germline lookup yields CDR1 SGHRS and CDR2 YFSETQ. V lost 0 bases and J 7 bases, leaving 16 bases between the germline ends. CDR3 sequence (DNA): TGCGCCAGCAGCTTGGCGGGAGCCCAGGGTGGGACCCAGTACTTC. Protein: CASSLAGAQGGTQYF.

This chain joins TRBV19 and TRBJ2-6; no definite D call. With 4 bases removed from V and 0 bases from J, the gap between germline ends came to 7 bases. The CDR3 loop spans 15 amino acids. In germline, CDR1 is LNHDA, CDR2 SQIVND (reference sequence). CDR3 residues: CASSRLNSGANVLTF. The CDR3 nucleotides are TGTGCCAGTAGTAGACTTAACTCTGGGGCCAACGTCCTGACTTTC. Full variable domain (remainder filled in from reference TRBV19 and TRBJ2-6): DGGITQSPKYLFRKEGQNVTLSCEQNLNHDAMYWYRQDPGQGLRLIYYSQIVNDFQKGDIAEGYSVSREKKESFPLTVTSAQKNPTAFYLCASSRLNSGANVLTFGAGSRLTVL.

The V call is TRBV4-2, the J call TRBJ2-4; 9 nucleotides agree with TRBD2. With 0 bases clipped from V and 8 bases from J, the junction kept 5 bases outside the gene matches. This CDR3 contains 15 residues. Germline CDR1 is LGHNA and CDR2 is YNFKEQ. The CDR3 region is CASSQELAGVDIQYF. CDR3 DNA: TGTGCCAGCAGCCAAGAACTAGCGGGTGTTGACATTCAGTACTTC.

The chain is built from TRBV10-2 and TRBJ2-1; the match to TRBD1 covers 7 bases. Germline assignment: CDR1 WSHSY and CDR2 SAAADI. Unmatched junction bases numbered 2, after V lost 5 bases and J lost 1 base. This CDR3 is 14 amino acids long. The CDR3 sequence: CASSLTGSYNEQFF. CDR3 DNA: TGCGCCAGCAGTTTGACAGGGTCCTACAATGAGCAGTTCTTC.

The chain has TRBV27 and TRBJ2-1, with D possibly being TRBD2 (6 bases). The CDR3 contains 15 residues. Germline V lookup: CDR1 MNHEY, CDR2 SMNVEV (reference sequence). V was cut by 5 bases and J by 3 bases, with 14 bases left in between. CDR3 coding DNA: TGTGCCAGCAGTCCCCGGGACTCCTACTACAATGAGCAGTTCTTC. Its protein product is CASSPRDSYYNEQFF.

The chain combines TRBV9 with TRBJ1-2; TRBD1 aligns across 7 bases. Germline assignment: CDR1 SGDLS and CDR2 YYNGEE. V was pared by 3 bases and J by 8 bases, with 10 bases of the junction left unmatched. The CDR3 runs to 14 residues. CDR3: CASSAENRGGGYTF. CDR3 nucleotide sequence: TGTGCCAGCAGCGCCGAAAACAGGGGAGGAGGCTACACCTTC.

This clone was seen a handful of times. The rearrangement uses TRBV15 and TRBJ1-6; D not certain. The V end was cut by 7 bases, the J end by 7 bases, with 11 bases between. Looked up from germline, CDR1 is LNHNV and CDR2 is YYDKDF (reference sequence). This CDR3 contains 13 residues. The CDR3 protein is CATTLTVNSPLHF. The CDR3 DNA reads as TGTGCCACCACCCTGACGGTGAATTCACCCCTCCACTTT.

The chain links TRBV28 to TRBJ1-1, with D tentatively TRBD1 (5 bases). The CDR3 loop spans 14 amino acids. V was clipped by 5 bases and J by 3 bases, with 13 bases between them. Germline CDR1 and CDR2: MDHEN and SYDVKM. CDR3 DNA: TGTGCCAGCAGTCCTACAACAGGTTACACTGAAGCTTTCTTT. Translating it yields CASSPTTGYTEAFF.

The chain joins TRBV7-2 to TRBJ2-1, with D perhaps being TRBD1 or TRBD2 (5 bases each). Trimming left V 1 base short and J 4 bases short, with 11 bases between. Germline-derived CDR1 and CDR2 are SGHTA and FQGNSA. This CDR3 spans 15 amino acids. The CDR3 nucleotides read TGTGCCAGCAGCTTAGTGGGGGTGGGGTACAATGAGCAGTTCTTC. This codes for CASSLVGVGYNEQFF.

The CDR3 reads CASSVDGFNSPLHF. As DNA, the CDR3 is TGTGCCAGCAGCGTAGACGGTTTCAATTCACCCCTCCACTTT. The V and J genes are TRBV9 and TRBJ1-6; D remains unclear. The V and J ends lost 0 bases and 7 bases respectively, with 8 bases between them. CDR1 and CDR2 (germline): SGDLS, YYNGEE. This CDR3 has 14 residues.

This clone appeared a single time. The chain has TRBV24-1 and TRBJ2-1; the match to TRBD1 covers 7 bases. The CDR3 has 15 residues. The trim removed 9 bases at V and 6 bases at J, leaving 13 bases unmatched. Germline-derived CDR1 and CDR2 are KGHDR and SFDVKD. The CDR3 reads CATPRNRDSINEQFF. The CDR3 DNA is TGTGCCACCCCTCGTAACCGGGACAGTATCAATGAGCAGTTCTTC.

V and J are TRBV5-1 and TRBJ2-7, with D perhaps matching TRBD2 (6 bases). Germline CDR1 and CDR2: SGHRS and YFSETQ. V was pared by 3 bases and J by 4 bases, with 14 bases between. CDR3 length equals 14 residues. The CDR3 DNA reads TGCGCCAGCAGCTGGGGGGATGGAAGGTACGAGCAGTACTTC. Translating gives CASSWGDGRYEQYF. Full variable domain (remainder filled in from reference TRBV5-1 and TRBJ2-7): KAGVTQTPRYLIKTRGQQVTLSCSPISGHRSVSWYQQTPGQGLQFLFEYFSETQRNKGNFPGRFSGRQFSNSRSEMNVSTLELGDSALYLCASSWGDGRYEQYFGPGTRLTVT.

For the CDR3, the DNA is TGCGCCAGCAGCTCGCTAAACACCGGGGAGCTGTTTTTT. Its protein is CASSSLNTGELFF. The V and J genes are TRBV5-1 and TRBJ2-2; D unclear. Trimming shortened V by 3 bases and J by 2 bases, and 5 bases separated the two germline ends. Germline lookup yields CDR1 SGHRS and CDR2 YFSETQ. This CDR3 contains 13 residues.

CDR3 coding DNA: TGTGCCAGCAGGGACAGGGGAATCCTTGGAGCTTTCTTT. Translated, it gives CASRDRGILGAFF. The chain carries TRBV25-1 and TRBJ1-1, with 9 bases that match TRBD1. V lost 6 bases and J lost 10; bases outside the gene matches: 9. The CDR3 length is 13 residues. The germline gives CDR1 MGHDK, CDR2 SYGVNS. The full variable domain, its missing parts supplied by reference TRBV25-1 and TRBJ1-1, is EADIYQTPRYLVIGTGKKITLECSQTMGHDKMYWYQQDPGMELHLIHYSYGVNSTEKGDLSSESTVSRIRTEHFPLTLESARPSHTSQYLCASRDRGILGAFFGQGTRLTVV.

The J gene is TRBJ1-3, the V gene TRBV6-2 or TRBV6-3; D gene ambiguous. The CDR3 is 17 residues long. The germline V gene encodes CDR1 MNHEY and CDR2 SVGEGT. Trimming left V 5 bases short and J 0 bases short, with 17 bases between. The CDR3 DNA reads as TGTGCCAGCAGTACCCCCAGGCGCGCGTTCTCTGGAAACACCATATATTTT. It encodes CASSTPRRAFSGNTIYF.

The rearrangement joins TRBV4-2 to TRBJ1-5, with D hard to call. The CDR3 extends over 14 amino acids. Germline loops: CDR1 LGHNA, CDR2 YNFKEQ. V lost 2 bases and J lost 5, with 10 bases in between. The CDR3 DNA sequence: TGTGCCAGCAGCCAAATGGGGTCCCATCAGCCCCAGCATTTT. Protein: CASSQMGSHQPQHF.

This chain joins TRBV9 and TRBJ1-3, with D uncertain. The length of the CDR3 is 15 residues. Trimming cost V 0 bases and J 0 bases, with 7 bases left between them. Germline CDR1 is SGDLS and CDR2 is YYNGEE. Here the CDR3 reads CASSVVAASGNTIYF. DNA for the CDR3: TGTGCCAGCAGCGTAGTGGCGGCCTCTGGAAACACCATATATTTT.

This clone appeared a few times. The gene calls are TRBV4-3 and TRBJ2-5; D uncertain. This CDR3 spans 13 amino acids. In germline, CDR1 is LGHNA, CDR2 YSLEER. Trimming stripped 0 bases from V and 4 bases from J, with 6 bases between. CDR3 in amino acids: CASSQDLRETQYF. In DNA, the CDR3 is TGCGCCAGCAGCCAAGATTTGAGAGAGACCCAGTACTTC.

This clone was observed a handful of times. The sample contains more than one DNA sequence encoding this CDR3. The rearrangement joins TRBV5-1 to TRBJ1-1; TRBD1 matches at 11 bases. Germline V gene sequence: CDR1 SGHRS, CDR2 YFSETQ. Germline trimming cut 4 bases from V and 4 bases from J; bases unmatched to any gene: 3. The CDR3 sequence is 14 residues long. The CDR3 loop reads CASSPGTGGTEAFF. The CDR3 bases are TGCGCCAGCAGCCCCGGGACAGGGGGCACTGAAGCTTTCTTT.

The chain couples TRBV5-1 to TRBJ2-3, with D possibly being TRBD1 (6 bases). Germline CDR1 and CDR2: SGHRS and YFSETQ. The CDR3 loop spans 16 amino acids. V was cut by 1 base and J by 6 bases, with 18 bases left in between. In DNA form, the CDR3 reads TGCGCCAGCAGCTTGTGGGGAACAGGGATGTCGGATACGCAGTATTTT. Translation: CASSLWGTGMSDTQYF.

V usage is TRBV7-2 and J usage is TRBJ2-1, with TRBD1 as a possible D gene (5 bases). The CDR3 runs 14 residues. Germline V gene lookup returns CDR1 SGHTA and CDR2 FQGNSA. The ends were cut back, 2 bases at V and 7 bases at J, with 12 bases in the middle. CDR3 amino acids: CASSLLPRANEQFF. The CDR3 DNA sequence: TGTGCCAGCAGCTTACTTCCCAGGGCAAATGAGCAGTTCTTC.